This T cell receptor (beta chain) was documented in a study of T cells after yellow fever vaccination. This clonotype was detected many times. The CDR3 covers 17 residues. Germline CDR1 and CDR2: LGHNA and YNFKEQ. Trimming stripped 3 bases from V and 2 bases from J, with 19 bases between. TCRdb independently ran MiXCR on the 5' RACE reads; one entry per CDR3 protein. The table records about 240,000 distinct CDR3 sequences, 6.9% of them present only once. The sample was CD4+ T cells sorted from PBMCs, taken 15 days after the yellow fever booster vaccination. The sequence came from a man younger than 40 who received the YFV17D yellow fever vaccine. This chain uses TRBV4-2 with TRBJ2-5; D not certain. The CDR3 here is CASSQNAVAAAQETQYF. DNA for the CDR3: TGTGCCAGCAGCCAGAACGCGGTTGCCGCCGCACAAGAGACCCAGTACTTC.